The 16 T cell receptor beta chains below all came from one sample that was sequenced in a study of cytomegalovirus exposure and HLA in healthy donors. Primers included in the PCR were 60 Vbeta and 13 Jbeta primers. TCRdb keeps only in-frame clones here, not all; method: immunoSEQ multiplex PCR. The profile shows fewer than 250,000 clones, 70% to 80% of them singletons. Material for sequencing was PBMCs. These receptors came from a man between 40 and 49 years old in good health and CMV-seronegative.

The chain uses TRBV5-4 and TRBJ1-3; possible D gene TRBD1, 6 bases. Germline values: CDR1 SGHNT, CDR2 YYREEE (reference sequence). CDR3 length equals 15 residues. Trimming took 5 bases from V and 0 from J, leaving 12 bases between them. The CDR3, as DNA: TGTGCCAGCAGTTACGGGGGGGCCTCTGGAAACACCATATATTTT. Amino acids: CASSYGGASGNTIYF.

The gene calls are TRBV18 and TRBJ1-1; D uncertain. This CDR3 is built from 15 residues. From germline, CDR1 is KGHSH and CDR2 LQKENI. V lost 2 bases and J 10 bases, leaving 20 bases between the germline ends. The CDR3: CASSPGRVPSEVAFF. The CDR3 nucleotides read TGTGCCAGCTCACCAGGGCGGGTCCCGTCTGAGGTAGCTTTCTTT.

The J gene is TRBJ2-5, the V gene TRBV7-9, with 7 bases aligning to TRBD1. The trim removed 5 bases at V and 2 bases at J, leaving 5 bases unmatched. The CDR3 is 14 residues long. Looked up from germline, CDR1 is SEHNR and CDR2 is FQNEAQ (reference sequence). Here the CDR3 DNA reads TGTGCCAGCAGCGAAGACAGGGAACAAGAGACCCAGTACTTC. Its translation: CASSEDREQETQYF.

V and J are TRBV30 and TRBJ1-2; 7 nucleotides align to TRBD1. Germline V gene data show CDR1 as GTSNPN and CDR2 as SVGIG (reference sequence). This CDR3 is 13 amino acids long. V gave up 4 bases and J gave up 2 bases; unmatched junction bases: 4. CDR3 nucleotides: TGTGCCTGGACTCCGGGACAGAACTATGGCTACACCTTC. Translation gives CAWTPGQNYGYTF. The complete variable domain, with remaining parts taken from reference TRBV30 and TRBJ1-2, reads SQTIHQWPATLVQPVGSPLSLECTVEGTSNPNLYWYRQAAGRGLQLLFYSVGIGQISSEVPQNLSASRPQDRQFILSSKKLLLSDSGFYLCAWTPGQNYGYTFGSGTRLTVV.

This rearrangement joins TRBV4-2 to TRBJ2-5; 7 bases line up with TRBD2. V shed 3 bases, J shed 1 base, and the junction held 8 bases outside the gene matches. Germline V gene data show CDR1 as LGHNA and CDR2 as YNFKEQ. The CDR3 is 16 amino acids. The CDR3 spells CASSQASPGGQETQYF. The CDR3 region has the DNA TGTGCCAGCAGCCAGGCATCTCCGGGGGGCCAAGAGACCCAGTACTTC.

This chain connects TRBV13 to TRBJ1-6; D remains unclear. The CDR3 length is 16 residues. The germline CDR1 and CDR2 sequences are PRHDT and FYEKMQ (reference sequence). Trimming pared 5 bases from V and 0 bases from J, leaving 11 bases between. This CDR3 is CASSPEVSSYNSPLHF. The CDR3 region has the DNA TGTGCCAGCAGCCCAGAGGTGAGCTCCTATAATTCACCCCTCCACTTT.

The chain combines TRBV23-1 with TRBJ2-1, with 9 bases identical to TRBD1. TRBV23-1 is flagged as an ORF with uncertain function. Trimming at V came to 0 bases and at J to 6 bases, leaving 6 bases not matched to a gene. The CDR3 length is 16 residues. CDR3 coding DNA: TGCGCCAGCAGTCAATCTAGGGACAGGGCCGGCAATGAGCAGTTCTTC. Encoded protein: CASSQSRDRAGNEQFF.

The V call is TRBV5-4, the J call TRBJ2-1; a weak D match, TRBD2 (5 bases). The CDR3 sequence is 15 residues long. The germline V gene has CDR1 SGHNT and CDR2 YYREEE (reference sequence). Trimming took off 4 bases at V and 0 bases at J, with 11 bases between the two ends. The CDR3 reads CASSSPGSSYNEQFF. The DNA for the CDR3 is TGTGCCAGCAGCAGCCCTGGGAGCTCCTACAATGAGCAGTTCTTC.

The CDR3 DNA follows: TGTGCCAGCAGCTTCGGACAGGGCGGGAACGAGCAGTACTTC. Translated: CASSFGQGGNEQYF. V usage is TRBV7-9 and J usage is TRBJ2-5; 8 bases fit TRBD1. The tail of the sequence fits TRBJ2-7 better, so the J call may be wrong. CDR3 size: 14 residues. Germline V gives CDR1 SEHNR, CDR2 FQNEAQ (reference sequence).

The CDR3 region has the DNA TGTGCCAGCAGTGTCAGTTCATCGGGAGAGACCCAGTACTTC. This codes for CASSVSSSGETQYF. The chain recombines TRBV25-1 with TRBJ2-5; D gene ambiguous. V lost 4 bases and J 4 bases, leaving 13 bases between the germline ends. The CDR3 has 14 amino acids. Germline V gene data show CDR1 as MGHDK and CDR2 as SYGVNS.

This chain uses TRBV4-1 with TRBJ2-7; tentatively, D is TRBD2 (5 bases). The V end was cut by 4 bases, the J end by 0 bases, with 13 bases between. There are 15 residues in the CDR3. Looked up from germline, CDR1 is MGHRA and CDR2 is YSYEKL. CDR3 in DNA: TGCGCCAGCAGCCCTGTGAGAGGGAGCTCCTACGAGCAGTACTTC. Protein product: CASSPVRGSSYEQYF.

This clone was detected only once. The V call is TRBV7-9, the J call TRBJ2-1; a possible D gene is TRBD1 (5 bases). Germline V gives CDR1 SEHNR, CDR2 FQNEAQ (reference sequence). Trimming removed 3 bases at V and 6 bases at J, with 15 bases between. This CDR3 region has 15 residues. The CDR3 sequence: CASSFIGAGLNEQFF. In DNA, the CDR3 is TGTGCCAGCAGCTTTATTGGGGCAGGGCTCAATGAGCAGTTCTTC.

This clone has only a few counts. As DNA, the CDR3 is TGTGCCATCAGCTCCTCCACGGGACAGGGGGCTAGGAGCTCCTACGAGCAGTACTTC. Translation gives CAISSSTGQGARSSYEQYF. The V call is TRBV10-3, the J call TRBJ2-7, with 12 bases lining up with TRBD1. V lost 6 bases to trimming and J lost 0 bases; unmatched junction nucleotides: 15. Germline assignment: CDR1 ENHRY and CDR2 SYGVKD. This CDR3 is 19 amino acids long.

The chain is built from TRBV20-1 and TRBJ1-1; the D is unclear. V was pared by 3 bases and J by 6 bases, with 5 bases between. Germline lookup yields CDR1 DFQATT and CDR2 SNEGSKA (reference sequence). This CDR3 has 10 amino acids. This CDR3 reads CSASSAEAFF. In DNA form, the CDR3 reads TGCAGTGCTAGTTCCGCTGAAGCTTTCTTT.

This chain connects TRBV9 to TRBJ2-3, with 7 bases lining up with TRBD2. The junction had 3 bases not matched to a gene; V was cut back by 7 bases and J by 1 base. In germline, CDR1 is SGDLS, CDR2 YYNGEE. The CDR3 totals 13 residues. The CDR3 spells CASGTSGTDTQYF. In DNA form, the CDR3 reads TGTGCCAGCGGTACTAGCGGCACAGATACGCAGTATTTT.

This clone was detected only once. The chain links TRBV7-9 to TRBJ1-1, with 7 bases fitting TRBD1. The CDR3 length is 15 residues. CDR1 and CDR2 from the germline V gene are SEHNR and FQNEAQ (reference sequence). V gave up 6 bases and J gave up 0 bases; unmatched junction bases: 7. The CDR3: CASSSGQLMNTEAFF. Written as DNA, the CDR3 is TGTGCCAGCAGTTCGGGACAGCTCATGAACACTGAAGCTTTCTTT.